This T cell receptor beta chain is from a study of a mutant IDH1 vaccine in newly diagnosed glioma. Looking at the study overall: Eight vaccinations went to patients in weeks 1, 3, 5, 7, 11, 15, 19, 23. Former treatment meant radiotherapy, temozolomide, or both; the majority had gotten both. Patients received vaccination from 4-6 weeks after radiotherapy alone, or with temozolomide cycles.

Described time point: week 23, last vaccination. The investigators gave 300 ug of mutant IDH1 20-mer peptide in each vaccine dose, together with topical imiquimod. Donors had new IDH1-mutant astrocytomas of WHO grade 3 or 4 (ATRX-lost). This clone was seen only a few times. Antigen: not known. The CDR3 is 12 amino acids. V was clipped by 0 bases and J by 8 bases, with 8 bases between them. The germline V gene encodes CDR1 SGHRS and CDR2 YFSETQ. Only in-frame clones appear in the TCRdb table, and some are missing; sequencing was by immunoSEQ multiplex PCR. Counted here are tens of thousands of clones, under 80% occurring once; the ten biggest clones make up around 6.6%.

This clonotype originated in a woman aged 35 to 49 with glioma. Some clones in this sample may be carry-over from other donors' samples. Sequenced here: PBMCs, sampled from a glioma patient whose treatment included an IDH1 peptide vaccine. V and J are TRBV5-1 and TRBJ1-1; D gene unclear. This CDR3 reads CASSLGAGEAFF. CDR3 DNA sequence: TGCGCCAGCAGCTTGGGGGCCGGGGAAGCTTTCTTT.